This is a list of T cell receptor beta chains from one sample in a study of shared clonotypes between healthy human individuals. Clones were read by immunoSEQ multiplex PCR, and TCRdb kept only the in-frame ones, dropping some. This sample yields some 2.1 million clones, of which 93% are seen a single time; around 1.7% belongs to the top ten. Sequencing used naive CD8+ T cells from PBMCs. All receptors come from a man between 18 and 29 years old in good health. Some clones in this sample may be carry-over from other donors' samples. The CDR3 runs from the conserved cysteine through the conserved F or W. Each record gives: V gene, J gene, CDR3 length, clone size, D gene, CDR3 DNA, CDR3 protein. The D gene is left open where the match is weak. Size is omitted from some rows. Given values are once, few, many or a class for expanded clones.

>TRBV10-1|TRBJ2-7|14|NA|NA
TGCGCCAGCGGTTTTCTACAGGGTTGCAACGAGCAGTACTTC
CASGFLQGCNEQYF
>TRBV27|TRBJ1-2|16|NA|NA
TGTGCCAGCAGTTTAAAGGCCCCGGGGTCTCACTATGGCTACACCTTC
CASSLKAPGSHYGYTF
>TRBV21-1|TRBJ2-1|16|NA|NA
TGTGCCAGCAGCAATGGGGGGAGGGTTTCCTACAATGAGCAGTTCTTC
CASSNGGRVSYNEQFF
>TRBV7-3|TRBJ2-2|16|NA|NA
TGTGCCAGCAGCTTCACGTCCAGAACCAACACCGGGGAGCTGTTTTTT
CASSFTSRTNTGELFF
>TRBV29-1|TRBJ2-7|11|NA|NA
TGCAGCGTAGCGACTGCCTACGAGCAGTACTTC
CSVATAYEQYF
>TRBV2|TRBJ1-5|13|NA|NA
TGTGCCACAACGGAGGGAGGGCATCAGCCCCAGCATTTT
CATTEGGHQPQHF
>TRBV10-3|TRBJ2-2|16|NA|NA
TGTGCCATCAGTGATCGATACAGGGCGAACACCGGGGAGCTGTTTTTT
CAISDRYRANTGELFF
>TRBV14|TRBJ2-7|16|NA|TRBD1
TGTGCCAGCAGCCAGCCGGGACAGGGGAGCCTCTACGAGCAGTACTTC
CASSQPGQGSLYEQYF
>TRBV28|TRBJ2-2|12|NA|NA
TGTGCCAGCAGTTTCCAAACCGGGGAGCTGTTTTTT
CASSFQTGELFF
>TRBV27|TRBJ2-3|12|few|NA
TGTGCCAGCAGTACCTCGCCAGATACGCAGTATTTT
CASSTSPDTQYF
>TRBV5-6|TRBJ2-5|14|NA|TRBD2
TGTGCCAGCAGTCCTCTCGTGGGAGGGGAGACCCAGTACTTC
CASSPLVGGETQYF
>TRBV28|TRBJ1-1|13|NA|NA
TGTGCCAGCAGTTTTAAGCAGAACACTGAAGCTTTCTTT
CASSFKQNTEAFF
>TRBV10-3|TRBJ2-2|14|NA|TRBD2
TGTGCCATGGAAGGCCTCGGGGGGACCGGGGAGCTGTTTTTT
CAMEGLGGTGELFF
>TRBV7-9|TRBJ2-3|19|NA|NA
TGTGCCAGCAGCAAACTTAGTGTAGGGGTGAGGGGACACACAGATACGCAGTATTTT
CASSKLSVGVRGHTDTQYF
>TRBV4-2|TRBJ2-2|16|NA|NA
TGTGCCAGCAGCCAGTCCCCGGGGCCCAACACCGGGGAGCTGTTTTTT
CASSQSPGPNTGELFF
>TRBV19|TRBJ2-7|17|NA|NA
TGTGCCAGTAGTGGGAGGTTTGGGACGGAAAGCTCCTACGAGCAGTACTTC
CASSGRFGTESSYEQYF
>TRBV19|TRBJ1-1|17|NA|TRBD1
TGTGCCAGTAGTATAGAGTCCGGGACAGGGGGCAACACTGAAGCTTTCTTT
CASSIESGTGGNTEAFF
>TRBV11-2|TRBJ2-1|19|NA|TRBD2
TGTGCCAGCAGCTTAGGTACACTAGCGGGAGGGCCTTCTTGGAATGAGCAGTTCTTC
CASSLGTLAGGPSWNEQFF
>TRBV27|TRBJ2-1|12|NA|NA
TGTGCCAGCGGCCTTATGAACGGTGAGCAGTTCTTC
CASGLMNGEQFF
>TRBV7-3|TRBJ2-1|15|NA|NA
TGTGCCAGCAGCAGCTCCCTCGACAGATACAATGAGCAGTTCTTC
CASSSSLDRYNEQFF
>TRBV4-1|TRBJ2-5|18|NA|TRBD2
TGCGCCAGCAGCCAAGTCAAGCGGGAGGGCCCGGGGGGGGAGACCCAGTACTTC
CASSQVKREGPGGETQYF
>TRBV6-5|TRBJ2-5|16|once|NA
TGTGCCAGCAGTTACTCGGGGTCGGGGTACCAAGAGACCCAGTACTTC
CASSYSGSGYQETQYF
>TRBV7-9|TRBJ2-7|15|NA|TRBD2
TGTGCCAGCAGCAGTAGCGGGAGCCCCACCTACGAGCAGTACTTC
CASSSSGSPTYEQYF
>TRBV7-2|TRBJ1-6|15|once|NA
TGTGCCAGCAGCTCCCGCAGGGATTTGGGTTCACCCCTCCACTTT
CASSSRRDLGSPLHF
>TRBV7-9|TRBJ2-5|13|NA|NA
TGTGCCAGCAGCCCCCCGGGGGTGGAGACCCAGTACTTC
CASSPPGVETQYF
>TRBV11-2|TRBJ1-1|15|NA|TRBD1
TGTGCCAGCAGCTCCTGGGACAGGGGCAACCCTGAAGCTTTCTTT
CASSSWDRGNPEAFF
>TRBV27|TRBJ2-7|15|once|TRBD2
TGTGCCAGCAGTACAAGGACTAGCGGCAGCTACGAGCAGTACTTC
CASSTRTSGSYEQYF
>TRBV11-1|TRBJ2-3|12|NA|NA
TGTGCCAGCAGCTTAGAGTTTGATACGCAGTATTTT
CASSLEFDTQYF
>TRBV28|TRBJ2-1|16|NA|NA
TGTGCCAGCAGTCCCGTGGCGGGGCGGGGACACAATGAGCAGTTCTTC
CASSPVAGRGHNEQFF
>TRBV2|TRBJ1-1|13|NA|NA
TGTGCCAGCATTGGGGTGGCGAACACTGAAGCTTTCTTT
CASIGVANTEAFF